This T cell receptor (beta chain) was identified during a study of T cell repertoires in cytomegalovirus infection. Study details: Shared public TCR beta signatures pointed to both CMV infection and a matching HLA type.

Study-wide results and limits: Adding up the frequency of public TCR beta families identified people who carried CMV plus the relevant HLA. The ex vivo response showed dominance by HLA-C-restricted CMV-specific TCR beta clonotypes.

TCRdb itself ran the reads through MiXCR, one entry per CDR3 protein. The profile shows some 400,000 distinct CDR3 sequences, roughly 30% of them singletons. About this clonotype itself: The antigen remains undetermined.

CDR1 and CDR2 (germline): SEHNR, FQNEAQ (reference sequence). V was shortened by 5 bases and J by 6 bases, with 13 bases between the two germline ends. The CDR3 extends over 14 amino acids. This TCR was recovered from a human donor in good health (CMV status not recorded). Some clones in this sample may be carry-over from other donors' samples. This chain joins TRBV7-9 and TRBJ1-4; no reliable D call. The specimen sequenced was PBMCs. CDR3 nucleotides: TGTGCCAGCAGCCCCCCGGGAGGGTATGAAAAACTGTTTTTT. It encodes CASSPPGGYEKLFF.